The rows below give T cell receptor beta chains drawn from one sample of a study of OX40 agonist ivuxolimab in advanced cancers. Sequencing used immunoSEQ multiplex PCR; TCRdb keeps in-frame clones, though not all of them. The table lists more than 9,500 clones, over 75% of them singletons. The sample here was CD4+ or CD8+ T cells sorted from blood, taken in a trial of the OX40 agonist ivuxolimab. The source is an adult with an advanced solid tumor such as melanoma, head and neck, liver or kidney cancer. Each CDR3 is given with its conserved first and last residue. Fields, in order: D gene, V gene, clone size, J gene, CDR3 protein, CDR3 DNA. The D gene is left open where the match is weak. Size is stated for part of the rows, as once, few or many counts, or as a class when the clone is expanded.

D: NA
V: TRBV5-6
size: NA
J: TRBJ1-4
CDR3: CASSLDRRREKLFF
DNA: TGTGCCAGCAGCTTGGACAGGCGCCGAGAAAAACTGTTTTTT

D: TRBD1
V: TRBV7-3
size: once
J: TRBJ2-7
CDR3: CASSFGQGYEQYF
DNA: TGTGCCAGCAGCTTCGGACAGGGTTACGAGCAGTACTTC

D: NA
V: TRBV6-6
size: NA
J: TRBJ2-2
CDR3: CASSLWALNTGELFF
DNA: TGTGCCAGCAGTTTGTGGGCTCTTAACACCGGGGAGCTGTTTTTT

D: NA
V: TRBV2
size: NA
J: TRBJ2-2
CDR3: CASSVYIGELFF
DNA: TGTGCCAGCAGTGTTTACATAGGGGAGCTGTTTTTT

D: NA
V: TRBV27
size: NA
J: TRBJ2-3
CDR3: CASSLRVIPTDTQYF
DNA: TGTGCCAGCAGTTTAAGGGTAATCCCCACAGATACGCAGTATTTT

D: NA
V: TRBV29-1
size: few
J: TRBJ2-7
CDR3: CSVWTKTEQYF
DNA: TGCAGCGTTTGGACCAAGACGGAGCAGTACTTC

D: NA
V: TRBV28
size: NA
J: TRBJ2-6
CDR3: CASSKPTSSGANVLTF
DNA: TGTGCCAGCAGTAAGCCCACCAGCTCTGGGGCCAACGTCCTGACTTTC

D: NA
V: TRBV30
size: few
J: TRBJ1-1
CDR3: CAWRGGTEAFF
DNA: TGTGCCTGGAGGGGCGGCACTGAAGCTTTCTTT

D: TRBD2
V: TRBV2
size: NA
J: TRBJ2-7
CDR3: CASSEGGTSSYEQYF
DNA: TGTGCCAGCAGTGAAGGGGGGACTAGCTCCTACGAGCAGTACTTC

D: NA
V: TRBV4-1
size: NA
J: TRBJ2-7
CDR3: CASSETDSPSYEQYF
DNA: TGCGCCAGCAGCGAAACTGACAGTCCCTCCTACGAGCAGTACTTC

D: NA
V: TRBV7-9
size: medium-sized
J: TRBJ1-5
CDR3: CASSLDAGYQPQHF
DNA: TGTGCCAGCAGCTTAGATGCTGGGTATCAGCCCCAGCATTTT

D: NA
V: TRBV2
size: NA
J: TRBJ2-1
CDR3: CASSKKFTYEQFF
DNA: TGTGCCAGCAGTAAAAAATTCACCTATGAGCAGTTCTTC

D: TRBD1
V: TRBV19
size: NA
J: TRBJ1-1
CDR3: CASSIGTGATEAFF
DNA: TGTGCCAGTAGTATTGGGACAGGGGCCACTGAAGCTTTCTTT

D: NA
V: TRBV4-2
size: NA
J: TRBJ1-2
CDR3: CASSQESPGERGYTF
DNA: TGTGCCAGCAGCCAAGAATCCCCGGGAGAGAGGGGCTACACCTTC

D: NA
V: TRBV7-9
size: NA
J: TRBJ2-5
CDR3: CASSAPSQETQYF
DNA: TGTGCCAGCAGCGCTCCGAGCCAAGAGACCCAGTACTTC

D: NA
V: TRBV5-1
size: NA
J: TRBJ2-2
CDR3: CASSWTVNTGELFF
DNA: TGCGCCAGCAGCTGGACAGTTAACACCGGGGAGCTGTTTTTT

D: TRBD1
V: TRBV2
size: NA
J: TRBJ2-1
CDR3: CASSAGTGVYNEQFF
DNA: TGTGCCAGCAGCGCCGGGACAGGGGTTTACAATGAGCAGTTCTTC